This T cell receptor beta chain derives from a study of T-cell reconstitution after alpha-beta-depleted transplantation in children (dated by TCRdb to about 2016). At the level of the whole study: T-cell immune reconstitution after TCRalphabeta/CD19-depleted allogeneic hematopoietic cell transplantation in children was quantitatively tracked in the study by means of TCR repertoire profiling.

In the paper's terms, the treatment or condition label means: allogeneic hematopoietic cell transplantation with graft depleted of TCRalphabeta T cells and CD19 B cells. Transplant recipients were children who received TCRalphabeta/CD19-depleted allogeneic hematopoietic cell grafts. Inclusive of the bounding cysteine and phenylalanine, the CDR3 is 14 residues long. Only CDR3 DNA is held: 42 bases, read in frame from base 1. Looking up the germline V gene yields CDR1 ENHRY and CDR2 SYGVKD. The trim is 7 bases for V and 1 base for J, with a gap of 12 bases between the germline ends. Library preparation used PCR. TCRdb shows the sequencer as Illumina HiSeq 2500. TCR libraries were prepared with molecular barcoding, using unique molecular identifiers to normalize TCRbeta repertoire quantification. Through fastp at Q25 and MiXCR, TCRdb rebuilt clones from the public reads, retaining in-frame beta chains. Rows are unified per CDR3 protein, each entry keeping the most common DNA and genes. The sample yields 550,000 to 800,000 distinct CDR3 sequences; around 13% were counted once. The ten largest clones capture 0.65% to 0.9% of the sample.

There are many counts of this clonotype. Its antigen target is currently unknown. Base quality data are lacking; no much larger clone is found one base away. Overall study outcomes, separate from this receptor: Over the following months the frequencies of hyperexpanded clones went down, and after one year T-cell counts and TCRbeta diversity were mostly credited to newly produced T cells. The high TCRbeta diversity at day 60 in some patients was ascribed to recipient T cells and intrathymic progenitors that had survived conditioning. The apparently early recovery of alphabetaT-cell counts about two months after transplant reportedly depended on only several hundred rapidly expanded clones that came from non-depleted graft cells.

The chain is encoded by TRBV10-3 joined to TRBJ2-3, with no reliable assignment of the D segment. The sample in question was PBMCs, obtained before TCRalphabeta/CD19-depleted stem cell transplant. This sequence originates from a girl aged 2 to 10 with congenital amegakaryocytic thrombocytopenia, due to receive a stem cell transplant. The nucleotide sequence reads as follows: TGTGCCATCACACCAGGACGGCGCACAGATACGCAGTATTTT. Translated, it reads CAITPGRRTDTQYF.